Sequencing of this T cell receptor beta chain was carried out in a study of blood T cell repertoires in COVID-19. Study in general: Researchers got acute and convalescent COVID-19 samples from the United States, Italy and Spain. Sample material is recorded as cDNA or gDNA derived from T cells, B-cell-depleted T cells, or PBMCs.

Study processing details: Reference gene primer amplification gave estimated nucleated cell counts. The repertoire was sequenced with immunoSEQ multiplex PCR; TCRdb's copy has only in-frame clones and lacks some. Clone size and the V and J calls come from that table; the DNA yielded D and trimming. This sample yields approximately 30,000 clones, of which more than 70% are seen a single time; approximately 47% belongs to the top ten. This TCR was recovered from a human donor in a cohort sampled during active COVID-19. The sequencing sample was made of peripheral blood.

DNA for the CDR3: TGTGCCAGCAGCGTAGCTACTCTAGCGGGGGGTAACAATGAGCAGTTCTTC. Its translation: CASSVATLAGGNNEQFF. The V gene is TRBV9, the J gene TRBJ2-1; 11 bases fit TRBD2. The V gene end was trimmed by 0 bases and the J gene end by 5 bases; junction bases not matched to a gene: 7. The CDR3 has 17 residues. The germline gives CDR1 SGDLS, CDR2 YYNGEE.